Below, one TCR beta chain is given with its context. The antigen is unknown. The data derive from a study of human T cells and chemical hapten exposure. Study information: Skin on the upper inner arm, around 2 cm by around 2 cm in size, was sensitized with 2% DPC. Per-sample TCR yield variation was attributed mainly to small pooled library volume differences.

The CDR3 extends over 15 amino acids. In germline, CDR1 is LGHNA, CDR2 YNFKEQ. V was trimmed by 0 bases and J by 8 bases, leaving 13 bases between them. Study findings and constraints: Controls formed significantly fewer large CDR3 similarity clusters than expanded TCRs did.

The time point: pre-sensitization, week 0. The treatment: therapeutic diphenylcyclopropenone sensitization with weekly scalp DPC. MiXCR, run by TCRdb on the RACE reads, gives a single entry per CDR3 protein. Among roughly 260,000 distinct CDR3 sequences listed, about 8.1% were seen once. The input for sequencing was whole blood, taken in connection with sensitization to the hapten diphenylcyclopropenone (DPC). The chain employs TRBV4-2 and TRBJ1-4, with D unresolved. The receptor was isolated from a woman aged 40 to 50 with alopecia areata. Some clones in this sample may be carry-over from other donors' samples. This chain's CDR3 is CASSQEPQAGEKLFF. CDR3 bases: TGTGCCAGCAGCCAAGAGCCCCAGGCGGGGGAAAAACTGTTTTTT.